These T cell receptor beta chains were read from a single sample in a study of blood T cell repertoires in COVID-19. The assay was immunoSEQ multiplex PCR, and TCRdb's table has in-frame clones only and misses some. The sample includes 200,000 to 250,000 clones, about nine tenths of them seen just once. Sequencing was carried out using peripheral blood. These receptors were collected from a man at least 80 years old with acute or convalescent COVID-19. CDR3s include the opening cysteine and the closing phenylalanine or tryptophan. A D gene is named only where the DNA matches it firmly. The size entry is marked missing in some rows and otherwise reads once, few, many or a size class.

j_call cdr3_length v_call d_call clone_size cdr3_nt cdr3_aa
TRBJ2-5 15 TRBV7-2 TRBD2 few TGTGCCAGCAGCCCGGGACTAGCAGAACAAGAGACCCAGTACTTC CASSPGLAEQETQYF
TRBJ2-5 11 TRBV7-2 - - TGTGCCAGCGCAGTTGGGGCCCGAAAGTACTTC CASAVGARKYF
TRBJ2-1 14 TRBV27 TRBD1 - TGTGCCAGCAGTGGTGTAGAGACAGGGGACGAGCAGTTCTTC CASSGVETGDEQFF
TRBJ2-3 15 TRBV7-8 - - TGTGCCAGCAGCTTAGGGGCTAGCGGCACAGATACGCAGTATTTT CASSLGASGTDTQYF
TRBJ1-5 16 TRBV2 TRBD1 - TGTGCCAGCAGTACCCGGACAGGGATTAGCAATCAGCCCCAGCATTTT CASSTRTGISNQPQHF
TRBJ1-2 13 TRBV12-3/TRBV12-4 - - TGTGCCAGCAGTTGGTCGGTCGTCGATGGCTACACCTTC CASSWSVVDGYTF
TRBJ1-1 14 TRBV6-1 TRBD1 few TGTGCCAGCAGTGAAGACAGGGGGGTCACTGAAGCTTTCTTT CASSEDRGVTEAFF
TRBJ2-5 15 TRBV5-1 TRBD1 - TGCGCCAGCAGCCTGGTGGGACAGGGGCAAGAGACCCAGTACTTC CASSLVGQGQETQYF
TRBJ2-2 14 TRBV30 TRBD2 - TGTGCCTGGCGGACTAGCGGTAACACCGGGGAGCTGTTTTTT CAWRTSGNTGELFF
TRBJ1-6 17 TRBV10-3 - - TGTGCCATCAGTGAGTCGAAAGCGACAGGATATAATTCACCCCTCCACTTT CAISESKATGYNSPLHF
TRBJ2-1 14 TRBV29-1 TRBD2 - TGCAGCGTCGAACTAGCGGGAGTGGGGAATGAGCAGTTCTTC CSVELAGVGNEQFF
TRBJ2-5 13 TRBV28 TRBD1 - TGTGCCAGCATTATGGACAGGGGAGAGACCCAGTACTTC CASIMDRGETQYF
TRBJ2-1 12 TRBV10-3 TRBD1 - TGTGCCATCGGACAGGGATACAATGAGCAGTTCTTC CAIGQGYNEQFF
TRBJ2-2 15 TRBV7-2 - - TGTGCCAGCAGCCTCACCCGGAGAACGGCCGGGGAGCTGTTTTTT CASSLTRRTAGELFF
TRBJ2-2 14 TRBV10-3 TRBD1 - TGTGCCATGCATGCGGGACAGGGGACCGGGGAGCTGTTTTTT CAMHAGQGTGELFF
TRBJ2-3 17 TRBV18 TRBD2 once TGTGCCAGCTCACCCCCTGGACTAGCGGGGCAGGGGGATACGCAGTATTTT CASSPPGLAGQGDTQYF
TRBJ1-5 14 TRBV15 - - TGTGCCACCAGCAGAGATCAGGGTCCGGAGCCCCAGCATTTT CATSRDQGPEPQHF
TRBJ2-1 16 TRBV6-2/TRBV6-3 TRBD2 - TGTGCCAGCAGTTACCCTACTAGCGGGAGAGGATGGGAGCAGTTCTTC CASSYPTSGRGWEQFF
TRBJ2-5 16 TRBV2 TRBD2 - TGTGCCAGGGGGTCCCCACTAGCGGGGTACCAAGAGACCCAGTACTTC CARGSPLAGYQETQYF
TRBJ2-4 16 TRBV19 - - TGTGCCAGTAGTATGCAGGCCTATTATGCCAAAAACATTCAGTACTTC CASSMQAYYAKNIQYF
TRBJ1-2 16 TRBV7-9 TRBD1 - TGTGCCAGCAGCCCAAACCGAGGGACAGGGGACCATGGCTACACCTTC CASSPNRGTGDHGYTF
TRBJ1-2 13 TRBV6-4 - - TGTGCCAGCAGAGCAGGGGAGAACTATGGCTACACCTTC CASRAGENYGYTF
TRBJ1-1 14 TRBV6-1 - few TGTGCCAGCAGTGAAGGACAGTTGAACACTGAAGCTTTCTTT CASSEGQLNTEAFF
TRBJ2-3 15 TRBV6-1 TRBD2 - TGTGCCAGCAACGCGGGGGGGGCCGGCACAGATACGCAGTATTTT CASNAGGAGTDTQYF
TRBJ2-3 19 TRBV27 TRBD2 - TGTGCCAGCAGTTTATCGGGGTCCGGACTAGCGGGAGGCTCAGATACGCAGTATTTT CASSLSGSGLAGGSDTQYF
TRBJ1-5 14 TRBV20-1 - - TGCAGTGCTAGTCAGTTAACAGGGAACCAGCCCCAGCATTTT CSASQLTGNQPQHF
TRBJ2-1 16 TRBV5-4 - - TGTGCCAGCAGCTTTCCCCCGGGTATTAAGGACAATGAGCAGTTCTTC CASSFPPGIKDNEQFF
TRBJ2-1 14 TRBV19 TRBD1 - TGTGCCAGTACCCAGACAGGGCGCTACAATGAGCAGTTCTTC CASTQTGRYNEQFF
TRBJ2-7 13 TRBV29-1 TRBD1 - TGCAGCGTTTCTAGGACAGGGAGTTACGAGCAGTACTTC CSVSRTGSYEQYF
TRBJ2-3 16 TRBV28 TRBD2 - TGTGCCAGCAGAAGGACTAGCGGGAGGCGTGGAGATACGCAGTATTTT CASRRTSGRRGDTQYF
TRBJ2-7 12 TRBV15 - - TGTGCCACCAGCAGCCAGGGGAACGAGCAGTACTTC CATSSQGNEQYF
TRBJ2-2 14 TRBV10-2 - - TGCGCCAGCAGTGCCCAGGGGGGAACCGGGGAGCTGTTTTTT CASSAQGGTGELFF
TRBJ2-7 16 TRBV27 - - TGTGCCAGCAGTTTAGGAGGTCTACCTGCCTCAAACGAGCAGTACTTC CASSLGGLPASNEQYF
TRBJ2-7 15 TRBV6-5 TRBD1 - TGTGCCAGCAGTCGGGGACAGGTCGCCTCCTACGAGCAGTACTTC CASSRGQVASYEQYF
TRBJ2-7 14 TRBV11-2 - - TGTGCCAGCAGCACGTTAGGAGGGATCGACGAGCAGTACTTC CASSTLGGIDEQYF
TRBJ2-1 16 TRBV6-6 TRBD2 - TGTGCCAGCAGTTACACGCTAGCGGGGACGAACAATGAGCAGTTCTTC CASSYTLAGTNNEQFF
TRBJ2-3 17 TRBV24-1 - - TGTGCCACCAGTGATTTGGGAAGAACAGGGAGCACAGATACGCAGTATTTT CATSDLGRTGSTDTQYF